This TCR beta chain was retrieved from a study of blood T cell repertoires in COVID-19. Study details: Sources were T cells, B-cell-depleted T cells, or PBMCs; the material itself was cDNA or gDNA.

Using immunoSEQ multiplex PCR, the repertoire was profiled, and TCRdb retains in-frame clones only, with some absent. The sample holds about 250,000 clones, over 75% seen once. What the recovered Cohort 3 donors had was two negative PCRs, clearance, or symptom resolution. The source of this sequence is a young man who had recovered from COVID-19. The specimen sequenced was PBMCs or T cells enriched from blood (not recorded which).

CDR3 loop: CASSFVPGNTEAFF. In DNA, the CDR3 is TGTGCCAGCAGCTTCGTTCCAGGGAACACTGAAGCTTTCTTT. The rearrangement links TRBV11-1 to TRBJ1-1; no reliable D call. The CDR3 is 14 residues long. CDR1 SGHAT and CDR2 FQDESV come from the germline V gene (reference sequence). Trimming removed 3 bases from V and 1 base from J, with 9 bases in between. Using reference TRBV11-1 and TRBJ1-1 for the parts outside the CDR3, the full variable domain is EAEVAQSPRYKITEKSQAVAFWCDPISGHATLYWYRQILGQGPELLVQFQDESVVDDSQLPKDRFSAERLKGVDSTLKIQPAELGDSAMYLCASSFVPGNTEAFFGQGTRLTVV.